The clone carrying this T cell receptor gamma chain was detected many times. This specimen comes from a study of gamma delta lymphoproliferative disorders and STAT genes. Sequencing used genomic DNA taken from PBMCs of patients and controls. TCRdb redid clone calling on the multiplex PCR reads using CATT. The repertoire holds 4,000 to 4,500 gamma-chain clones, with 5.5% to 8.5% as singletons. Germline lookup yields CDR1 VINAFY and CDR2 YDVSNSKD. V was pared by 9 bases and J by 2 bases, with 22 bases of the junction left unmatched. CDR3 length: 17 amino acids. This sequence joins TRGV5 and TRGJ1 or TRGJ2. As TCRdb names no J gene, one was assigned here on the basis of a DNA match to germline. The sequenced sample was blood. The sequence came from a human donor in good health. The CDR3 sequence: CATVGGQGGFYYYKKLF. The CDR3 region has the DNA TGTGCCACCGTTGGTGGACAAGGGGGGTTCTATTATTATAAGAAACTCTTT.